This TCR beta chain was documented in a study of spatial heterogeneity in lung cancer. V gave up 4 bases and J gave up 2 bases, with 22 bases separating them. The CDR3 totals 17 residues. Germline CDR1 reads SGHRS; CDR2 reads YFSETQ. Time point specified: sample taken at primary tumor resection. Unsorted whole RNA from tumor, nontumor lung or frozen PBMC underwent sequencing. About this clonotype: Antigen unknown.

TCR cDNA molecules were tagged individually, and each one carried a unique molecular identifier. TCRdb fed the 5' RACE reads into MiXCR, producing one record per CDR3 protein. The sample has tens of thousands of distinct CDR3 sequences, roughly 8% seen once. Findings of the study overall: Whereas they appeared in blood less at follow-up, ubiquitous expanded tumor TCRs appeared there more at resection.

Specimen: PBMCs, collected at surgery. This clonotype was obtained from a male donor with early-stage non-small cell lung cancer. The chain recombines TRBV5-1 with TRBJ2-7, with TRBD2 as a possible D gene (5 bases). The CDR3 DNA sequence: TGCGCCAGCAGCCCATTAAGGGAGAACATCATCCCCTACGAGCAGTACTTC. This sequence encodes CASSPLRENIIPYEQYF.